These T cell receptor beta chains were read from a single sample in a study of T cell changes during pregnancy in multiple sclerosis. TCRdb's copy holds only in-frame clones and misses some; the assay was immunoSEQ multiplex PCR. The table includes about 51,000 clones, 93% detected once. Sample: peripheral blood, taken in the second trimester of pregnancy. The receptors here all came from a female donor with multiple sclerosis, enrolled in a pregnancy study. Each CDR3 is given with its conserved first and last residue. D genes are given only for firm matches. The size of a clone is reported for some rows only, either as once, few or many, or as a class for expanded clones.

V gene: TRBV6-6
clone size: .
D gene: TRBD2
J gene: TRBJ2-7
CDR3 DNA: TGTGCCAGCAGTCCGACTAGCGGGGTGAGTTACGAGCAGTACTTC
CDR3 protein: CASSPTSGVSYEQYF

V gene: TRBV10-3
clone size: .
D gene: .
J gene: TRBJ2-1
CDR3 DNA: TGTGCCATCAAAGGGGACTGGACGGACAATGAGCAGTTCTTC
CDR3 protein: CAIKGDWTDNEQFF

V gene: TRBV27
clone size: .
D gene: .
J gene: TRBJ2-2
CDR3 DNA: TGTGCCAGCAGTTTATTTGGCGGGACGGTCGGGGAGCTGTTTTTT
CDR3 protein: CASSLFGGTVGELFF

V gene: TRBV11-2
clone size: .
D gene: TRBD1
J gene: TRBJ2-7
CDR3 DNA: TGTGCCAGCAGCAACCGGGACAGGGGAGTATACGAGCAGTACTTC
CDR3 protein: CASSNRDRGVYEQYF

V gene: TRBV10-3
clone size: .
D gene: TRBD2
J gene: TRBJ2-1
CDR3 DNA: TGTGCCATCAGTCCGGGACTACCTTCCTCGGAGGAGCAGTTCTTC
CDR3 protein: CAISPGLPSSEEQFF

V gene: TRBV19
clone size: .
D gene: .
J gene: TRBJ2-1
CDR3 DNA: TGTGCCAGTAGTATACTAGAAACTGAGCAGTTCTTC
CDR3 protein: CASSILETEQFF

V gene: TRBV5-6
clone size: .
D gene: .
J gene: TRBJ1-5
CDR3 DNA: TGTGCCAGCAGCTTGGCACAGGGTGTTCAGCCCCAGCATTTT
CDR3 protein: CASSLAQGVQPQHF

V gene: TRBV4-3
clone size: .
D gene: TRBD2
J gene: TRBJ2-1
CDR3 DNA: TGCGCCAGCAGCCAACGAGGACTAGCGGGAGTGGGTTACAATGAGCAGTTCTTC
CDR3 protein: CASSQRGLAGVGYNEQFF

V gene: TRBV19
clone size: .
D gene: TRBD2
J gene: TRBJ2-1
CDR3 DNA: TGTGCCAGTAGTGCCTCCGGGACTAGTGTTGAGCAGTTCTTC
CDR3 protein: CASSASGTSVEQFF

V gene: TRBV5-1
clone size: .
D gene: TRBD1
J gene: TRBJ1-4
CDR3 DNA: TGCGCCAGCAGCTTCGGACAGGGGGTTAACGAAAAACTGTTTTTT
CDR3 protein: CASSFGQGVNEKLFF

V gene: TRBV19
clone size: .
D gene: TRBD2
J gene: TRBJ2-1
CDR3 DNA: TGTGCCAGTAGTCGGGTGACTAGCGGGACCAGACCAGTGGATGAGCAGTTCTTC
CDR3 protein: CASSRVTSGTRPVDEQFF

V gene: TRBV2
clone size: .
D gene: TRBD2
J gene: TRBJ2-3
CDR3 DNA: TGTGCCATCACCCTGACTAGCGGGAGGACAGATACGCAGTATTTT
CDR3 protein: CAITLTSGRTDTQYF

V gene: TRBV5-1
clone size: few
D gene: TRBD1
J gene: TRBJ1-4
CDR3 DNA: TGCGCCAGCAGCCTGATGACAGGGTCAACTAATGAAAAACTGTTTTTT
CDR3 protein: CASSLMTGSTNEKLFF

V gene: TRBV5-3
clone size: .
D gene: TRBD2
J gene: TRBJ2-5
CDR3 DNA: TGTGCCAGAAGCTTGGCAGGAAATAGCGGGAGGGAGGGGTACCAAGAGACCCAGTACTTC
CDR3 protein: CARSLAGNSGREGYQETQYF

V gene: TRBV18
clone size: .
D gene: .
J gene: TRBJ2-2
CDR3 DNA: TGTGCCAGCTCACCAGCCCGAGCGGCCGCGAACACCGGGGAGCTGTTTTTT
CDR3 protein: CASSPARAAANTGELFF

V gene: TRBV15
clone size: .
D gene: TRBD2
J gene: TRBJ2-7
CDR3 DNA: TGTGCCACCAGCAGAGATGAGGTGGGCCTAGCGGGGGACTACGAGCAGTACTTC
CDR3 protein: CATSRDEVGLAGDYEQYF

V gene: TRBV7-3
clone size: .
D gene: .
J gene: TRBJ1-1
CDR3 DNA: TGTGCCAGCAGCCAAGGGCGACAGAAGACCTTTTGCACTGAAGCTTTCTTT
CDR3 protein: CASSQGRQKTFCTEAFF

V gene: TRBV5-1
clone size: .
D gene: TRBD2
J gene: TRBJ2-1
CDR3 DNA: TGCGCCAGCAGAGGGGCTAGCGGGGAATACAATGAGCAGTTCTTC
CDR3 protein: CASRGASGEYNEQFF

V gene: TRBV19
clone size: .
D gene: .
J gene: TRBJ1-1
CDR3 DNA: TGTGCCAGTAATCCGGGACATCGAGCTTTCTTT
CDR3 protein: CASNPGHRAFF

V gene: TRBV9
clone size: few
D gene: .
J gene: TRBJ1-1
CDR3 DNA: TGTGCCAGCAGCGTAGAACAAAACACTGAAGCTTTCTTT
CDR3 protein: CASSVEQNTEAFF

V gene: TRBV15
clone size: .
D gene: TRBD2
J gene: TRBJ2-1
CDR3 DNA: TGTGCCACCAGCAGACCTAGCGGGAGAAACAATGAGCAGTTCTTC
CDR3 protein: CATSRPSGRNNEQFF

V gene: TRBV18
clone size: .
D gene: TRBD1
J gene: TRBJ1-1
CDR3 DNA: TGTGCCAGCTCACCGGACAGGGCCGTGAACACTGAAGCTTTCTTT
CDR3 protein: CASSPDRAVNTEAFF

V gene: TRBV9
clone size: .
D gene: .
J gene: TRBJ1-2
CDR3 DNA: TGTGCCAGCAGCGTTCACAGGGAGCCCAACTATGGCTACACCTTC
CDR3 protein: CASSVHREPNYGYTF

V gene: TRBV7-3
clone size: .
D gene: TRBD1
J gene: TRBJ2-5
CDR3 DNA: TGTGCCAGCAGCATCGACAGGGGAGAGACCCAGTACTTC
CDR3 protein: CASSIDRGETQYF

V gene: TRBV19
clone size: once
D gene: TRBD1
J gene: TRBJ2-2
CDR3 DNA: TGTGCCAGTAGTATATCCGGGACAGTGAACACCGGGGAGCTGTTTTTT
CDR3 protein: CASSISGTVNTGELFF

V gene: TRBV11-1
clone size: .
D gene: TRBD1
J gene: TRBJ1-1
CDR3 DNA: TGTGCCAGCAGGCGAACAGGGGTTGCTGAAGCTTTCTTT
CDR3 protein: CASRRTGVAEAFF

V gene: TRBV28
clone size: .
D gene: TRBD2
J gene: TRBJ2-7
CDR3 DNA: TGTGCCAGCAGTACTAGCGGGAGCCACTCCTACGAGCAGTACTTC
CDR3 protein: CASSTSGSHSYEQYF

V gene: TRBV19
clone size: .
D gene: .
J gene: TRBJ2-1
CDR3 DNA: TGTGCCAGTAGAGGTAAAGGACTCACGAACAATGAGCAGTTCTTC
CDR3 protein: CASRGKGLTNNEQFF

V gene: TRBV6-5
clone size: .
D gene: TRBD1
J gene: TRBJ1-2
CDR3 DNA: TGTGCCAGCAGTTACCTACCAGGACAGGGGAGGGGCTACACCTTC
CDR3 protein: CASSYLPGQGRGYTF

V gene: TRBV19
clone size: .
D gene: .
J gene: TRBJ1-1
CDR3 DNA: TGTGCCACTAGGGGAGGGATGAACACTGAAGCTTTCTTT
CDR3 protein: CATRGGMNTEAFF

V gene: TRBV28
clone size: .
D gene: .
J gene: TRBJ2-2
CDR3 DNA: TGTGCCAGCAGTCCTAACCCTTGGGCGGGCGACACCGGGGAGCTGTTTTTT
CDR3 protein: CASSPNPWAGDTGELFF